This TCR beta chain was recorded in a study of shared clonotypes between healthy human individuals. Study summary: The cohort comprised a couple of women and a few men. Their ages spanned 18 to 49 years. Findings and limits, study-wide: It was observed that 5% to 6.5% of naive CD4 clonotypes were shared across a handful of donors.

This clone has a handful of counts. Its antigen remains unknown. The sample holds other DNA sequences that translate to the same CDR3. A deep-level run was used for the assay. TCRdb's table, derived via immunoSEQ multiplex PCR, lists solely in-frame clones and lacks some. The repertoire consists of 2 million to 3 million clones, with 80% to 95% occurring once and the leading ten covering around 0.37%. Only Caucasian adults living in Nashville, Tennessee served as donors. Germline V CDR1 and CDR2: KGHSH, LQKENI. CDR3 length: 13 amino acids. Trimming left V 1 base short and J 1 base short, with 4 bases between.

The gene calls are TRBV18 and TRBJ1-1; unclear D gene. This receptor was obtained from a man younger than 30 in good health. Some clones in this sample may be carry-over from other donors' samples. Sequences were obtained from naive CD4+ T cells from PBMCs. The subset: CD45RA+ positively selected. The CDR3 region has the DNA TGTGCCAGCTCACCACAAGGGAACACTGAAGCTTTCTTT. Protein product: CASSPQGNTEAFF.